The 11 T cell receptor beta chains given below trace back to one sample, sequenced in a study of cytomegalovirus exposure and HLA in healthy donors. PCR employed 60 Vbeta and 13 Jbeta primers. The assay was immunoSEQ multiplex PCR, and TCRdb's table has in-frame clones only and misses some. The listing records 70,000 or so clones. Input material: PBMCs. The receptors were gathered from a boy aged 5-17 years in good health and CMV-seronegative.

The CDR3 region is CASSQVRDYTGELFF. The CDR3 nucleotides read TGCGCCAGCAGCCAAGTGCGGGACTACACCGGGGAGCTGTTTTTT. The V gene is TRBV4-3, the J gene TRBJ2-2, with D perhaps matching TRBD2 (6 bases). Germline CDR1 and CDR2: LGHNA and YSLEER. This CDR3 is built from 15 residues. Trimming shortened V by 1 base and J by 3 bases, and 9 bases separated the two germline ends.

V usage is TRBV4-1 and J usage is TRBJ1-5, with D unclear. This CDR3 region has 15 residues. Trimming shortened V by 2 bases and J by 6 bases, and 14 bases separated the two germline ends. CDR1 and CDR2 from the germline V gene are MGHRA and YSYEKL. This chain's CDR3 is CASSQIGLPSQPQHF. In DNA, the CDR3 is TGCGCCAGCAGCCAAATTGGACTGCCGAGTCAGCCCCAGCATTTT.

V is TRBV30 and J is TRBJ1-5, with a possible D match to TRBD1 (5 bases). Deletions cut 3 bases from V and 2 bases from J, with 14 bases between. The CDR3 totals 15 residues. The germline CDR1 and CDR2 sequences are GTSNPN and SVGIG (reference sequence). CDR3: CAWSVSGGGNQPQHF. The CDR3 DNA sequence: TGTGCCTGGAGCGTCTCTGGAGGGGGCAATCAGCCCCAGCATTTT.

V and J are TRBV4-1 and TRBJ1-5; TRBD1 matches 7 bases. The CDR3 consists of 16 residues. After removal of 3 bases from V and 1 base from J, the junction contained 6 bases not matched to a gene. Germline CDR1 MGHRA, CDR2 YSYEKL. CDR3 loop: CASSQHGDSSNQPQHF. The DNA for the CDR3 is TGCGCCAGCAGCCAGCACGGGGACAGCAGCAATCAGCCCCAGCATTTT.

The genes are TRBV7-2 and TRBJ2-3; TRBD1 agrees at 8 bases. Germline V gene lookup returns CDR1 SGHTA and CDR2 FQGNSA. This CDR3 spans 15 amino acids. Unmatched junction bases numbered 8, after V lost 5 bases and J lost 4 bases. The CDR3 sequence is CASSIGQGGADTQYF. The CDR3 coding sequence is TGTGCCAGCAGCATAGGACAGGGTGGAGCAGATACGCAGTATTTT.

This CDR3 reads CASSLWGQGAHEQFF. In DNA form, the CDR3 reads TGTGCCAGCAGCCTTTGGGGACAGGGGGCCCATGAGCAGTTCTTC. The chain uses TRBV6-5 and TRBJ2-1; 12 positions agree with TRBD1. Germline assignment: CDR1 MNHEY and CDR2 SVGAGI. After removal of 6 bases from V and 8 bases from J, the junction contained 8 bases not matched to a gene. This CDR3 spans 15 amino acids.

This chain links TRBV15 with TRBJ1-4; TRBD1 matches at 8 bases. CDR1 is LNHNV, CDR2 YYDKDF, per germline (reference sequence). This CDR3 is 16 amino acids long. Unmatched junction bases numbered 7, after V lost 1 base and J lost 6 bases. CDR3: CATSRGPGQGHEKLFF. CDR3 DNA sequence: TGTGCCACCAGCAGAGGTCCCGGACAGGGTCATGAAAAACTGTTTTTT. Filled out from reference TRBV15 and TRBJ1-4, the complete variable domain reads DAMVIQNPRYQVTQFGKPVTLSCSQTLNHNVMYWYQQKSSQAPKLLFHYYDKDFNNEADTPDNFQSRRPNTSFCFLDIRSPGLGDTAMYLCATSRGPGQGHEKLFFGSGTQLSVL.

The chain joins TRBV19 to TRBJ1-1, with 9 bases aligning to TRBD1. The CDR3 has 14 amino acids. Germline values: CDR1 LNHDA, CDR2 SQIVND (reference sequence). V shed 7 bases, J shed 4 bases, and the junction held 7 bases outside the gene matches. DNA of the CDR3: TGTGCCAGTACCAGGGGACAGGGAATCACTGAAGCTTTCTTT. Its translation: CASTRGQGITEAFF.

The J gene is TRBJ1-1, the V gene TRBV10-3; D is possibly TRBD1 (5 bases). The V and J ends lost 0 bases and 3 bases respectively, with 8 bases between them. This CDR3 is built from 14 residues. The germline gives CDR1 ENHRY, CDR2 SYGVKD. CDR3 sequence (DNA): TGTGCCATCAGTGAGTCCCAGGGTGACACTGAAGCTTTCTTT. Its protein product is CAISESQGDTEAFF.

This sequence joins TRBV5-4 and TRBJ1-1; D unclear. The CDR3 sequence is 13 residues long. Germline assignment: CDR1 SGHNT and CDR2 YYREEE (reference sequence). Trimming took off 4 bases at V and 0 bases at J, with 7 bases between the two ends. CDR3 in DNA: TGTGCCAGCAGCAACAACCTGAACACTGAAGCTTTCTTT. Its protein is CASSNNLNTEAFF.

V and J are TRBV5-1 and TRBJ1-2, with TRBD1 matching over 7 bases. Trimming took 4 bases from V and 7 from J; bases not matched to a gene: 7. Germline CDR1 and CDR2: SGHRS and YFSETQ. CDR3 length equals 13 residues. CDR3 amino acids: CASSITGAAGYTF. The CDR3 nucleotides are TGCGCCAGCAGCATAACAGGGGCGGCTGGCTACACCTTC.